This TCR beta chain derives from a study of T cells in Graves' hyperthyroidism and ophthalmopathy. This sample holds PBMCs from 8 to 10 ml fresh peripheral blood. The CDR3 extends over 13 amino acids. The germline gives CDR1 MNHEY, CDR2 SVGAGI. Trimming shortened V by 0 bases and J by 8 bases, and 8 bases separated the two germline ends. Researchers took RNA transcripts and amplified the TCR beta CDR3 regions from them. The TCR CDR3 first-round RT-PCR relied on the HTBI primer set. TCRdb itself ran the multiplex PCR reads through MiXCR, one entry per CDR3 protein. The top ten hold 15% to 18% of the sample, which has some 360,000 distinct CDR3 sequences, roughly 20% seen once. Ten or more counts support this clonotype. Its matching antigen is unknown. Study-wide findings and caveats: Appearing also in blood were most of the thyroid clonotypes expanded above 0.001. By a 13 V-J model, ophthalmopathy was set apart from stable hyperthyroidism.

Sequenced material: blood. The chain couples TRBV6-5 to TRBJ1-3; D ambiguous. This sequence was found in a woman aged 40 to 50 with Graves' ophthalmopathy. The CDR3 sequence: CASSYSLGYTIYF. CDR3 DNA sequence: TGTGCCAGCAGTTACTCGCTCGGATACACCATATATTTT.